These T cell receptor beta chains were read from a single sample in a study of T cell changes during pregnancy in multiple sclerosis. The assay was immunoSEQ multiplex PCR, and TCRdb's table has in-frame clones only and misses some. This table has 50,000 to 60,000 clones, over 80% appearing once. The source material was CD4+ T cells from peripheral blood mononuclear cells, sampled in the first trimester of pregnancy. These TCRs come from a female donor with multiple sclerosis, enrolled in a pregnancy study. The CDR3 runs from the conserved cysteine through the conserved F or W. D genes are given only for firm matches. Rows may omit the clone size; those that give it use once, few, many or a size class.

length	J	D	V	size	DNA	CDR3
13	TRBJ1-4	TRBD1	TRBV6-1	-	TGTGCCAGCAGTGAAGGGACAGGGATTTCGCTGTTTTTT	CASSEGTGISLFF
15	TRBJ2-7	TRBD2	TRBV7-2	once	TGTGCCAGCAGTCCATCTAGCGGGGGCTCCTACGAGCAGTACTTC	CASSPSSGGSYEQYF
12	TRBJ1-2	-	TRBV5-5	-	TGTGCCAGCAGCTTTAATAGAACGGGCTACACCTTC	CASSFNRTGYTF
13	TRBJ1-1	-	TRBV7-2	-	TGTGCCAGCAGCTTAGACGGGGGGGTCGGGGCTTTCTTT	CASSLDGGVGAFF
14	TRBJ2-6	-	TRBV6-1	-	TGTGCCAGCTCAAGACAGTTTCGGGCCAACGTCCTGACTTTC	CASSRQFRANVLTF
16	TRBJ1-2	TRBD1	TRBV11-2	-	TGTGCCAGCAGCCCGGCTGGACAGGGGGCTTTCTGGGGCTACACCTTC	CASSPAGQGAFWGYTF
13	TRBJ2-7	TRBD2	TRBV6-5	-	TGTGCCGTCGGGGGGGGACTTCGGCGCGAGCAGTACTTC	CAVGGGLRREQYF
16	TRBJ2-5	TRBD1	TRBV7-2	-	TGTGCCAGCAGCTCCGCTCACCTCAGGGGGCGAGAGACCCAGTACTTC	CASSSAHLRGRETQYF
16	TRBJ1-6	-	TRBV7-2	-	TGTGCCAGCAGCTTAGCTCCAGGGCTTTCAGGTTCACCCCTCCACTTT	CASSLAPGLSGSPLHF
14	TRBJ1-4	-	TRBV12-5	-	TGTGCTAGTGGTGCCGGGGCAACTAATGAAAAACTGTTTTTT	CASGAGATNEKLFF
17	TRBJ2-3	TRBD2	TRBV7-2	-	TGTGCCAGCAGCTTAAGACTAGCGGGGTCCACCCTAGATACGCAGTATTTT	CASSLRLAGSTLDTQYF
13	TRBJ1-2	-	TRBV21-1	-	TGTGCCAGCACTACGAGGAGGCCCTATGGCTACACCTTC	CASTTRRPYGYTF
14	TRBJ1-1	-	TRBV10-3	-	TGTGCCATCAGTCCGGGGGGGCCGGGCGCTGAAGCTTTCTTT	CAISPGGPGAEAFF
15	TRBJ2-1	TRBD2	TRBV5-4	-	TGTGCCAGCACCAGGCGGGGGGGCCCCTACAATGAGCAGTTCTTC	CASTRRGGPYNEQFF
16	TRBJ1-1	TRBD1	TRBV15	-	TGTGCCACCAGCAGAGGGGACAGGTTAAAGAACACTGAAGCTTTCTTT	CATSRGDRLKNTEAFF
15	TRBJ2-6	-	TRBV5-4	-	TGTGCCAGCAGCTTGCCGGGGTCTAAGGCCAACGTCCTGACTTTC	CASSLPGSKANVLTF
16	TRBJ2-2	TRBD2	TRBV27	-	TGTGCCAGCAGTTTGGTTCGGGGGGTAAACACCGGGGAGCTGTTTTTT	CASSLVRGVNTGELFF
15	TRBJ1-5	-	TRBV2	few	TGTGCCAGCAGTCAAAGTGGACAAAGCAATCAGCCCCAGCATTTT	CASSQSGQSNQPQHF
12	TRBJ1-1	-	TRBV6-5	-	TGTGCCAGCAGTTACGAAGGGCAGGGAACTTTCTTT	CASSYEGQGTFF
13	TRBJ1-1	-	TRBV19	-	TGTGCCAGTAGTATTAACAGGGCAACTGAAGCTTTCTTT	CASSINRATEAFF
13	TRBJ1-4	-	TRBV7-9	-	TGTGCCAGCAAGATCGTCGGTAGTGAAAAACTGTTTTTT	CASKIVGSEKLFF
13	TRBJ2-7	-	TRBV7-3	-	TGTGCCAGCAGCCCAGCGGGCCCCTACGAGCAGTACTTC	CASSPAGPYEQYF